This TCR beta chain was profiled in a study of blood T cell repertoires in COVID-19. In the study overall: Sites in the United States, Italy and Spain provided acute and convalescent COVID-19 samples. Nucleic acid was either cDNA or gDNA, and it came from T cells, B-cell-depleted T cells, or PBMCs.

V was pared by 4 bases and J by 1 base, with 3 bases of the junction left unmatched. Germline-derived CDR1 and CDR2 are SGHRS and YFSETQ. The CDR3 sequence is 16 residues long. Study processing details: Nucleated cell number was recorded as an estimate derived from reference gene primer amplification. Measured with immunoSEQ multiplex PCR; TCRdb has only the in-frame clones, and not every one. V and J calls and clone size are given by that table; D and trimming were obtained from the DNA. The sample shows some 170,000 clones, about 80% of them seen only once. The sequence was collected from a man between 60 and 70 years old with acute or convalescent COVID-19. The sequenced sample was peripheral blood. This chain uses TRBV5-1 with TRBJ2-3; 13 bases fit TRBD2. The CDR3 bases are TGCGCCAGCAGCCCCGGACTAGCGGGGGGCACAGATACGCAGTATTTT. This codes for CASSPGLAGGTDTQYF.